A selection of T cell receptor beta chains follows, all from one sample in a study of radiotherapy plus CTLA-4 blockade in lung cancer. Assay used: immunoSEQ multiplex PCR; TCRdb lists only in-frame clones, some missing. The sample consists of around 72,000 clones, around 80% of them appearing once. The sequenced sample was peripheral blood, obtained from a patient treated with radiotherapy plus ipilimumab. The receptors stem from a human donor with non-small cell lung cancer who had a complete response to radiotherapy plus ipilimumab. The CDR3 runs from the conserved cysteine through the conserved F or W. The D gene is left open where the match is weak. Clone size is stated in some rows and not others, as once, few, many or a class when expanded.

j_call: TRBJ1-3
d_call: -
v_call: TRBV5-1
clone_size: -
cdr3_aa: CASSLDLWGRENTIYF
cdr3_nt: TGCGCCAGCAGCTTGGATCTTTGGGGGCGCGAAAACACCATATATTTT

j_call: TRBJ2-5
d_call: TRBD1
v_call: TRBV29-1
clone_size: -
cdr3_aa: CSLTGVQETQYF
cdr3_nt: TGCAGCCTTACAGGGGTTCAAGAGACCCAGTACTTC

j_call: TRBJ1-2
d_call: TRBD1
v_call: TRBV19
clone_size: -
cdr3_aa: CASRVSPGQGLFNYGYTF
cdr3_nt: TGTGCCAGTAGAGTTTCCCCGGGACAGGGCCTGTTTAACTATGGCTACACCTTC

j_call: TRBJ1-2
d_call: TRBD1
v_call: TRBV2
clone_size: few
cdr3_aa: CASSQDRGGYTF
cdr3_nt: TGTGCCAGCAGTCAAGACAGGGGTGGCTACACCTTC

j_call: TRBJ1-2
d_call: TRBD1
v_call: TRBV7-9
clone_size: -
cdr3_aa: CASSRDRVGVGGYTF
cdr3_nt: TGTGCCAGCAGCCGGGACAGGGTTGGGGTCGGTGGCTACACCTTC

j_call: TRBJ2-1
d_call: TRBD2
v_call: TRBV29-1
clone_size: -
cdr3_aa: CSVDGGTRDSRQFF
cdr3_nt: TGCAGCGTTGATGGGGGGACTAGAGACTCTAGGCAGTTCTTC

j_call: TRBJ2-1
d_call: TRBD2
v_call: TRBV11-2
clone_size: -
cdr3_aa: CASSPGTSGLRTYNEQFF
cdr3_nt: TGTGCCAGCAGCCCCGGGACTAGCGGATTAAGGACCTACAATGAGCAGTTCTTC

j_call: TRBJ2-3
d_call: -
v_call: TRBV29-1
clone_size: -
cdr3_aa: CSVVISSTDTQYF
cdr3_nt: TGCAGCGTTGTTATTTCTAGCACAGATACGCAGTATTTT

j_call: TRBJ1-4
d_call: -
v_call: TRBV7-2
clone_size: -
cdr3_aa: CASSWQIEEKLFF
cdr3_nt: TGTGCCAGCAGTTGGCAGATAGAGGAAAAACTGTTTTTT

j_call: TRBJ1-5
d_call: -
v_call: TRBV6-5
clone_size: -
cdr3_aa: CASSYGDLYSNQPQHF
cdr3_nt: TGTGCCAGCAGTTACGGGGACCTCTATAGCAATCAGCCCCAGCATTTT

j_call: TRBJ1-1
d_call: -
v_call: TRBV10-1
clone_size: -
cdr3_aa: CASSDGQGSTEAFF
cdr3_nt: TGCGCCAGCAGTGACGGTCAGGGGAGCACTGAAGCTTTCTTT

j_call: TRBJ2-6
d_call: -
v_call: TRBV4-1
clone_size: -
cdr3_aa: CASSQSPAGANVLTF
cdr3_nt: TGCGCCAGCAGCCAATCCCCCGCTGGGGCCAACGTCCTGACTTTC

j_call: TRBJ2-5
d_call: TRBD2
v_call: TRBV7-2
clone_size: -
cdr3_aa: CASSQTSGSSETQYF
cdr3_nt: TGTGCCAGCAGCCAGACTAGCGGGAGTTCGGAGACCCAGTACTTC

j_call: TRBJ1-2
d_call: TRBD1
v_call: TRBV19
clone_size: -
cdr3_aa: CASSRTGTANYGYTF
cdr3_nt: TGTGCCAGTAGCCGAACCGGGACAGCTAACTATGGCTACACCTTC

j_call: TRBJ2-3
d_call: -
v_call: TRBV7-9
clone_size: -
cdr3_aa: CASSPDTNTDTQYF
cdr3_nt: TGTGCCAGCAGCCCCGACACTAACACAGATACGCAGTATTTT

j_call: TRBJ1-2
d_call: TRBD1
v_call: TRBV5-1
clone_size: once
cdr3_aa: CASSPVDREDGYTF
cdr3_nt: TGCGCCAGCAGCCCGGTGGACAGGGAGGATGGCTACACCTTC

j_call: TRBJ2-1
d_call: -
v_call: TRBV2
clone_size: -
cdr3_aa: CASSDVRSNEQFF
cdr3_nt: TGTGCCAGCAGTGACGTCCGATCCAATGAGCAGTTCTTC

j_call: TRBJ1-2
d_call: -
v_call: TRBV13
clone_size: once
cdr3_aa: CASSLTTSGGYTF
cdr3_nt: TGTGCCAGCAGCTTGACCACCTCTGGGGGCTACACCTTC

j_call: TRBJ2-7
d_call: -
v_call: TRBV10-1
clone_size: few
cdr3_aa: CASSENYYEQYF
cdr3_nt: TGCGCCAGCAGTGAGAACTACTACGAGCAGTACTTC

j_call: TRBJ2-7
d_call: -
v_call: TRBV7-6
clone_size: -
cdr3_aa: CASSLEAGTSDEQYF
cdr3_nt: TGTGCCAGCAGCTTAGAAGCGGGGACATCTGACGAGCAGTACTTC

j_call: TRBJ2-7
d_call: -
v_call: TRBV5-1
clone_size: -
cdr3_aa: CASSLGRTYEQYF
cdr3_nt: TGCGCCAGCAGCTTGGGCAGGACCTACGAGCAGTACTTC

j_call: TRBJ1-5
d_call: TRBD1
v_call: TRBV7-2
clone_size: -
cdr3_aa: CASSLVGRGRQPQHF
cdr3_nt: TGTGCCAGCAGCTTAGTGGGCAGGGGGCGTCAGCCCCAGCATTTT

j_call: TRBJ1-2
d_call: -
v_call: TRBV21-1
clone_size: -
cdr3_aa: CASSSRDTNYGYTF
cdr3_nt: TGTGCCAGCAGCTCCCGGGACACTAACTATGGCTACACCTTC

j_call: TRBJ2-6
d_call: TRBD1
v_call: TRBV7-8
clone_size: -
cdr3_aa: CASPQGALNSGANVLTF
cdr3_nt: TGTGCCAGCCCCCAGGGGGCCTTAAACTCTGGGGCCAACGTCCTGACTTTC

j_call: TRBJ1-5
d_call: TRBD1
v_call: TRBV19
clone_size: -
cdr3_aa: CASSILGTGAGQPQHF
cdr3_nt: TGTGCCAGTAGTATCCTCGGGACAGGGGCTGGGCAGCCCCAGCATTTT

j_call: TRBJ1-5
d_call: -
v_call: TRBV19
clone_size: -
cdr3_aa: CASTDSTSGLLYSNQPQHF
cdr3_nt: TGTGCCAGCACGGACAGCACGAGTGGGCTATTATATAGCAATCAGCCCCAGCATTTT

j_call: TRBJ1-1
d_call: -
v_call: TRBV11-3
clone_size: -
cdr3_aa: CASSSTGTEAFF
cdr3_nt: TGTGCCAGCAGCTCCACAGGTACTGAAGCTTTCTTT

j_call: TRBJ2-1
d_call: TRBD1
v_call: TRBV18
clone_size: -
cdr3_aa: CASSPGQGSYNEQFF
cdr3_nt: TGTGCCAGCTCGCCGGGACAGGGGTCCTACAATGAGCAGTTCTTC

j_call: TRBJ2-1
d_call: TRBD2
v_call: TRBV30
clone_size: -
cdr3_aa: CAWSVLVAGYNEQFF
cdr3_nt: TGTGCCTGGAGTGTACTGGTAGCGGGGTACAATGAGCAGTTCTTC

j_call: TRBJ1-2
d_call: -
v_call: TRBV6-6
clone_size: -
cdr3_aa: CASSIGGGDYGYTF
cdr3_nt: TGTGCCAGCAGTATTGGAGGTGGGGACTATGGCTACACCTTC

j_call: TRBJ2-3
d_call: TRBD2
v_call: TRBV6-4
clone_size: -
cdr3_aa: CASSKTSGGRDTQYF
cdr3_nt: TGTGCCAGCAGCAAGACTAGCGGGGGGCGAGATACGCAGTATTTT

j_call: TRBJ2-6
d_call: -
v_call: TRBV19
clone_size: few
cdr3_aa: CASNAGRANVLTF
cdr3_nt: TGTGCCAGTAACGCGGGACGGGCCAACGTCCTGACTTTC

j_call: TRBJ2-5
d_call: -
v_call: TRBV20-1
clone_size: -
cdr3_aa: CSARVKETQYF
cdr3_nt: TGCAGTGCCAGAGTAAAAGAGACCCAGTACTTC

j_call: TRBJ1-5
d_call: -
v_call: TRBV6-6
clone_size: -
cdr3_aa: CASSYSESTRGGF
cdr3_nt: TGTGCCAGCAGTTACTCAGAGTCGACAAGAGGTGGTTTT

j_call: TRBJ1-3
d_call: -
v_call: TRBV19
clone_size: -
cdr3_aa: CASGGPGVSGNTIYF
cdr3_nt: TGTGCCAGTGGGGGGCCAGGGGTGTCTGGAAACACCATATATTTT

j_call: TRBJ2-7
d_call: -
v_call: TRBV12-2
clone_size: once
cdr3_aa: CASRLGGGKLYEQYF
cdr3_nt: TGTGCAAGTCGCTTAGGTGGGGGCAAGTTATACGAGCAGTACTTC

j_call: TRBJ1-2
d_call: -
v_call: TRBV29-1
clone_size: -
cdr3_aa: CSVGEGNYGYTF
cdr3_nt: TGCAGCGTTGGGGAGGGAAACTATGGCTACACCTTC

j_call: TRBJ1-4
d_call: -
v_call: TRBV19
clone_size: few
cdr3_aa: CASSRVIRNSNEKLFF
cdr3_nt: TGTGCCAGTAGTAGAGTTATAAGGAATTCTAATGAAAAACTGTTTTTT

j_call: TRBJ1-3
d_call: -
v_call: TRBV9
clone_size: -
cdr3_aa: CASSPGPYSGNTIYF
cdr3_nt: TGTGCCAGCAGCCCCGGGCCCTACTCTGGAAACACCATATATTTT

j_call: TRBJ1-6
d_call: -
v_call: TRBV2
clone_size: few
cdr3_aa: CASSDLTGLLRSSPLHF
cdr3_nt: TGTGCCAGCAGTGATTTGACGGGACTTTTAAGGAGTTCACCCCTCCACTTT

j_call: TRBJ1-1
d_call: -
v_call: TRBV30
clone_size: -
cdr3_aa: CAWSVQGIGGEAFF
cdr3_nt: TGTGCCTGGAGTGTACAAGGGATCGGGGGTGAAGCTTTCTTT

j_call: TRBJ1-2
d_call: TRBD1
v_call: TRBV7-2
clone_size: -
cdr3_aa: CASSLARDRGYGYTF
cdr3_nt: TGTGCCAGCAGCTTAGCGCGGGACAGGGGCTATGGCTACACCTTC

j_call: TRBJ2-1
d_call: -
v_call: TRBV4-1
clone_size: -
cdr3_aa: CASSQGPLARTYNEQFF
cdr3_nt: TGCGCCAGCAGCCAAGGGCCACTAGCAAGGACGTACAATGAGCAGTTCTTC

j_call: TRBJ1-1
d_call: -
v_call: TRBV27
clone_size: -
cdr3_aa: CASSSRTRNTEAFF
cdr3_nt: TGTGCCAGCAGTTCCCGGACAAGGAACACTGAAGCTTTCTTT

j_call: TRBJ1-2
d_call: -
v_call: TRBV7-9
clone_size: -
cdr3_aa: CASSPGQNYGYTF
cdr3_nt: TGTGCCAGCAGCCCTGGACAGAACTATGGCTACACCTTC

j_call: TRBJ2-7
d_call: -
v_call: TRBV19
clone_size: -
cdr3_aa: CATQPGDRYEQYF
cdr3_nt: TGTGCCACCCAGCCAGGGGATAGGTACGAGCAGTACTTC

j_call: TRBJ1-1
d_call: -
v_call: TRBV12-5
clone_size: -
cdr3_aa: CASVGRSTEAFF
cdr3_nt: TGTGCTAGTGTCGGACGGTCCACTGAAGCTTTCTTT

j_call: TRBJ1-2
d_call: -
v_call: TRBV10-2
clone_size: -
cdr3_aa: CASKDPSTQSYTF
cdr3_nt: TGCGCCAGCAAGGACCCATCAACCCAATCCTACACCTTC

j_call: TRBJ1-3
d_call: -
v_call: TRBV7-2
clone_size: -
cdr3_aa: CASSLTSISGNTIYF
cdr3_nt: TGTGCCAGCAGCTTAACGTCAATCTCTGGAAACACCATATATTTT